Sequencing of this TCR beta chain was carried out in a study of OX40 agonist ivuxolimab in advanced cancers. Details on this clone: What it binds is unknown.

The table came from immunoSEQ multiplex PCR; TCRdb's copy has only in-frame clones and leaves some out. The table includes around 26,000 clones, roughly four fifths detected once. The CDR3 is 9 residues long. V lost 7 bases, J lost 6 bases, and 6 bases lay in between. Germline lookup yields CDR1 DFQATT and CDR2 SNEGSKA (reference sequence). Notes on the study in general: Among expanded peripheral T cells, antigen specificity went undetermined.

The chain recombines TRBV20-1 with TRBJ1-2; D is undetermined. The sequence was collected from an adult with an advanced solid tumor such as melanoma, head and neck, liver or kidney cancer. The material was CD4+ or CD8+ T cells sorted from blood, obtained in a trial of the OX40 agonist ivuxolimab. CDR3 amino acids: CSVPDGYTF. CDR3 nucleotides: TGCAGTGTCCCAGATGGCTACACCTTC.